This TCR beta chain was sequenced for a study of CD8 T cells in Susac syndrome. Random hexamers primed reverse transcription of about 0.45 to 1 ug RNA. In TCRdb, the immunoSEQ multiplex PCR reads were re-called with MiXCR into one record per CDR3 protein. The top ten hold approximately 0.072% of the sample, which has 200,000 to 250,000 distinct CDR3 sequences, just over 90% seen once. The CDR3 is 14 residues long. Germline V lookup: CDR1 LGHDT, CDR2 YNNKEL (reference sequence). With 1 base removed from V and 5 bases from J, the gap between germline ends came to 8 bases. The rearrangement joins TRBV3-1 to TRBJ2-2; no clear D gene. Sample: CD4+ T cells from PBMCs. The receptor's source is a human donor with multiple sclerosis. The CDR3 DNA reads as TGTGCCAGCAGCCAAGCGGTATGGACCGGGGAGCTGTTTTTT. It translates to CASSQAVWTGELFF.